This T cell receptor (beta chain) was identified in a study of identical twins. TCRdb re-analysed the 5' RACE reads in MiXCR, keeping a single row per CDR3 protein. The table records about 570,000 distinct CDR3 sequences, 9.5% to 10% of them present only once. Study results and caveats: Zero-insertion results could be subject to partial confounding by invariant MAIT and iNKT cells.

Regarding this clonotype: Its antigen is as yet unknown.

There are 17 residues in the CDR3. Trimming removed 3 bases from V and 3 bases from J, with 19 bases in between. Every sampled donor was Caucasian and healthy. In addition, the sample was reused for a study of yellow fever vaccine responses in identical twins.

Material for sequencing was PBMCs. This receptor was taken from a woman aged 18-30 years in good health. This sequence joins TRBV12-3 or TRBV12-4 and TRBJ2-3; D is uncertain. The CDR3 nucleotides read TGTGCCAGCAGTTTCCAGCTGGCGGAAGTAGGAACAGATACGCAGTATTTT. Its protein is CASSFQLAEVGTDTQYF.